This T cell receptor beta chain is from a study of cytomegalovirus exposure and HLA in healthy donors. Overall study results and limits: In a later analysis, an Asian-associated ancestry cluster reportedly showed fewer N-insertions than the roughly 710-donor mean.

About this clone itself: Its specificity is unknown.

The primer mix had 60 Vbeta and 13 Jbeta primers. TCRdb's copy holds only in-frame clones and misses some; the assay was immunoSEQ multiplex PCR. This sample's table reports around 120,000 clones. This sequence originates from a man over 45 in good health and CMV-seronegative. The sequencing input was PBMCs.

This CDR3 is CASRTSGGTYEQYF. The CDR3 DNA reads TGTGCCAGCAGGACTAGCGGGGGGACCTACGAGCAGTACTTC. The chain carries TRBV6-5 and TRBJ2-7, with 13 bases fitting TRBD2. Trimming took 6 bases from V and 2 from J; bases not matched to a gene: 1. Germline V gives CDR1 MNHEY, CDR2 SVGAGI. The CDR3 consists of 14 residues.